The 26 T cell receptor beta chains below come from one sample, sequenced in a study of shared clonotypes between healthy human individuals. Libraries were prepared by immunoSEQ multiplex PCR; TCRdb keeps only in-frame clonotypes and omits some of them. This sample has about 480,000 clones; around 79% occur once, and the top ten carry about an eighth. The source material was PBMCs. The receptors were gathered from a woman aged 40 to 50 in good health. Some clones in this sample may be carry-over from other donors' samples.

V is TRBV6-6 and J is TRBJ1-5; a possible D gene is TRBD1 (5 bases). The germline gives CDR1 MNHNY, CDR2 SVGAGI (reference sequence). The V end lost 2 bases, the J end lost 5 bases, and 13 bases lay between the germline ends. The CDR3 consists of 15 residues. DNA of the CDR3: TGTGCCAGCAGTTACGGCACACGGGACTATCAGCCCCAGCATTTT. It encodes CASSYGTRDYQPQHF.

In its sample, this clone was seen a few times. The chain employs TRBV28 and TRBJ2-7; 8 bases align to TRBD2. CDR1 and CDR2 from the germline V gene are MDHEN and SYDVKM. V shed 3 bases, J shed 3 bases, and the junction held 7 bases outside the gene matches. This CDR3 has 15 residues. CDR3 bases: TGTGCCAGCAGTTTCCAGGGACTAGGAATCTACGAGCAGTACTTC. Translation gives CASSFQGLGIYEQYF.

The chain joins TRBV19 to TRBJ2-3; 10 bases line up with TRBD2. Germline V gene sequence: CDR1 LNHDA, CDR2 SQIVND (reference sequence). This CDR3 has 13 amino acids. Trimming removed 7 bases from V and 6 bases from J; junction bases left unmatched: 4. DNA for the CDR3: TGTGCCAGTAAGCGGGAGGGCCGCGATACGCAGTATTTT. It specifies CASKREGRDTQYF.

V and J are TRBV19 and TRBJ2-2; TRBD2 aligns across 9 bases. Germline V gives CDR1 LNHDA, CDR2 SQIVND (reference sequence). The V gene end was trimmed by 5 bases and the J gene end by 4 bases; junction bases not matched to a gene: 8. This CDR3 spans 16 amino acids. Written as DNA, the CDR3 is TGTGCCAGTAGTGTTAGCGGGAGTCAGGGCACCGGGGAGCTGTTTTTT. This translates into CASSVSGSQGTGELFF.

This clone was observed once. V gene TRBV19 combines with J gene TRBJ2-2; 12 bases match TRBD2. CDR3 size: 16 residues. The trim removed 1 base at V and 5 bases at J, leaving 2 bases unmatched. Per germline, CDR1 LNHDA and CDR2 SQIVND (reference sequence). The CDR3 spells CASSIVGTSGTGELFF. The DNA of the CDR3 is TGTGCCAGTAGTATAGTGGGGACTAGCGGGACCGGGGAGCTGTTTTTT.

This CDR3 is CASSLVGSYNEQFF. DNA of the CDR3: TGTGCCAGCAGCCTAGTAGGCTCCTACAATGAGCAGTTCTTC. This chain links TRBV4-2 with TRBJ2-1; D not resolved. This CDR3 has 14 residues. Germline V CDR1 and CDR2: LGHNA, YNFKEQ. Trimming cost V 4 bases and J 0 bases, with 7 bases left between them.

The V gene is TRBV2, the J gene TRBJ2-2; D is perhaps TRBD1 (5 bases). Between the trimmed V and J ends, which lost 5 bases and 6 bases, there was a span of 22 bases. This CDR3 has 17 residues. Germline CDR1 is SNHLY and CDR2 is FYNNEI. The CDR3 reads CASSKGRAPGYAGELFF. The CDR3 DNA reads TGTGCCAGCAGTAAAGGTCGGGCGCCAGGGTATGCCGGGGAGCTGTTTTTT.

The chain is built from TRBV28 and TRBJ1-1, with TRBD1 matching 8 bases. The CDR3 is made up of 16 amino acids. CDR1 MDHEN and CDR2 SYDVKM come from the germline V gene. V dropped 0 bases and J dropped 2; count of bases not matched to a gene: 5. CDR3 nucleotides: TGTGCCAGCAGTTTATGGAGGACAGGGAAAAACACTGAAGCTTTCTTT. This encodes CASSLWRTGKNTEAFF.

This clone has a single count. The genes are TRBV6-1 and TRBJ1-5, with D unresolved. Germline V gives CDR1 MNHNS, CDR2 SASEGT. This CDR3 has 16 amino acids. V gave up 3 bases and J gave up 3 bases, with 15 bases separating them. Here the CDR3 reads CASSDRVAALNQPQHF. Written as DNA, the CDR3 is TGTGCCAGCAGTGATAGGGTGGCAGCACTCAATCAGCCCCAGCATTTT.

This chain links TRBV7-9 with TRBJ2-2; possibly TRBD2 for D (5 bases). This CDR3 comprises 13 residues. From germline, CDR1 is SEHNR and CDR2 FQNEAQ (reference sequence). Trimming left V 8 bases short and J 0 bases short, with 7 bases between. CDR3 region: CASRGANTGELFF. The CDR3 nucleotides read TGTGCCAGCCGGGGAGCGAACACCGGGGAGCTGTTTTTT.

This rearrangement joins TRBV2 to TRBJ2-7; 10 bases agree with TRBD2. This CDR3 comprises 18 residues. The germline CDR1 and CDR2 sequences are SNHLY and FYNNEI. V was clipped by 6 bases and J by 0 bases; unmatched bases: 14. CDR3 sequence reads: CASREGLAGAIYSYEQYF. The DNA of the CDR3 is TGTGCCAGCAGGGAGGGTCTAGCGGGAGCCATTTACTCCTACGAGCAGTACTTC.

With regard to this clone: A read error likely explains this, since a far larger clone differs by one base. This is likely a read error, given that the CDR3 carries no conserved phenylalanine or tryptophan at its end. J is TRBJ1-2 and V is TRBV5-1; D is uncertain. The CDR3 extends over 12 amino acids. Trimming shortened V by 0 bases and J by 8 bases, and 8 bases separated the two germline ends. CDR1 SGHRS and CDR2 YFSETQ come from the germline V gene. The CDR3 DNA reads TGCGCCAGCAGCTTGGGGTCGTTGGGCTACACCCTC. Translating it yields CASSLGSLGYTL.

The chain is built from TRBV5-1 and TRBJ1-4; D is perhaps TRBD1 (5 bases). Trimming took 0 bases from V and 8 from J, leaving 11 bases between them. Germline assignment: CDR1 SGHRS and CDR2 YFSETQ. The CDR3 sequence is 14 residues long. CDR3 in amino acids: CASSLGVGEEKLFF. DNA for the CDR3: TGCGCCAGCAGCTTGGGTGTGGGGGAGGAAAAACTGTTTTTT.

The chain joins TRBV29-1 to TRBJ2-7; TRBD2 aligns across 9 bases. Trimming removed 8 bases from V and 4 bases from J; junction bases left unmatched: 9. Per germline, CDR1 SQVTM and CDR2 ANQGSEA. The CDR3 length is 13 residues. The CDR3 loop reads CSTSSGAVYEQYF. The CDR3 nucleotides are TGCAGCACATCTAGCGGGGCCGTGTACGAGCAGTACTTC.

This chain links TRBV28 with TRBJ2-6; perhaps TRBD1 as D (5 bases). Germline assignment: CDR1 MDHEN and CDR2 SYDVKM. The CDR3 consists of 19 residues. V lost 6 bases, J lost 0 bases, and 21 bases lay in between. DNA for the CDR3: TGTGCCAGCAGGTACCAACATTGGACATACGGCTCTGGGGCCAACGTCCTGACTTTC. Protein: CASRYQHWTYGSGANVLTF.

The rearrangement joins TRBV11-2 to TRBJ2-5; the match to TRBD2 covers 7 bases. The CDR3 sequence is 13 residues long. The trim removed 3 bases at V and 5 bases at J, leaving 3 bases unmatched. Per the germline V gene, CDR1 is SGHAT and CDR2 is FQNNGV. The CDR3 bases are TGTGCCAGCAGCTTGGGGGGGTGGGAGACCCAGTACTTC. It codes for CASSLGGWETQYF. The full variable domain, with the rest looked up from reference TRBV11-2 and TRBJ2-5, is EAGVAQSPRYKIIEKRQSVAFWCNPISGHATLYWYQQILGQGPKLLIQFQNNGVVDDSQLPKDRFSAERLKGVDSTLKIQPAKLEDSAVYLCASSLGGWETQYFGPGTRLLVL.

The chain uses TRBV27 and TRBJ1-1, with D tentatively TRBD1 (5 bases). CDR1 is MNHEY, CDR2 SMNVEV, per germline (reference sequence). Trimming removed 3 bases from V and 5 bases from J, with 13 bases in between. This CDR3 has 14 residues. The CDR3 sequence: CASSFQGGGTEAFF. CDR3 nucleotides: TGTGCCAGCAGTTTTCAGGGCGGCGGAACTGAAGCTTTCTTT.

The chain combines TRBV7-2 with TRBJ1-2, with D perhaps matching TRBD1 (6 bases). V was pared by 1 base and J by 4 bases, with 13 bases between. CDR1 and CDR2 (germline): SGHTA, FQGNSA. The CDR3 length is 15 residues. CDR3 region: CASSLEGRGPYGYTF. CDR3 in DNA: TGTGCCAGCAGCTTAGAGGGCAGGGGCCCCTATGGCTACACCTTC.

In regard to this clone: At one end the junction does not follow the germline gene, possibly because of a read error. The chain is built from TRBV7-7 and TRBJ2-1; D is unresolved. The CDR3 has 13 residues. CDR1 is SSHAT and CDR2 is FNYEAQ in the germline V gene (reference sequence). The CDR3 protein is CASSPGGGDEQFF. The DNA of the CDR3 is TGTGCTAGCAGCCCCGGCGGCGGCGATGAGCAGTTCTTC.

This rearrangement joins TRBV7-8 to TRBJ2-3, with 11 bases lining up with TRBD2. The CDR3 is 15 amino acids. J was trimmed by 1 base and V by 4 bases; bases with no gene match: 1. Looked up from germline, CDR1 is SGHVS and CDR2 is FQNEAQ. CDR3 loop: CASSSGLAGTDTQYF. The DNA for the CDR3 is TGTGCCAGCAGCTCGGGACTAGCGGGCACAGATACGCAGTATTTT.

The chain combines TRBV6-1 with TRBJ2-7; 9 bases match TRBD1. The V segment lost 3 bases and the J segment 3 bases; nucleotides outside the gene matches: 6. This CDR3 spans 15 amino acids. Germline V gene lookup returns CDR1 MNHNS and CDR2 SASEGT. The CDR3 nucleotides are TGTGCCAGCAGTGAGGGACAGGGCCCCTTCTACGAGCAGTACTTC. It yields the protein CASSEGQGPFYEQYF.

This chain uses TRBV23-1 with TRBJ2-5; 9 bases align to TRBD1. TRBV23-1 is identified as an open reading frame with a role that is uncertain. This CDR3 has 16 residues. Losses at the gene ends were 2 bases for V and 4 bases for J; bases not matched to a gene: 8. The CDR3 protein is CASSQRDRELRETQYF. The CDR3, as DNA: TGCGCCAGCAGTCAAAGGGACAGGGAATTAAGAGAGACCCAGTACTTC.

Of note for this clone: An end of the junction does not agree with germline; a read error may underlie this. This chain connects TRBV7-2 to TRBJ1-3; D unclear. Per germline, CDR1 SGHTA and CDR2 FQGNSA. This CDR3 spans 14 amino acids. The CDR3 bases are TGTGCCAGCAGCCCAAGCCTTGTTGGAAACACCATATACTTT. Its translation is CASSPSLVGNTIYF.

The genes are TRBV7-2 and TRBJ2-5; no definite D call. The CDR3 is 14 residues long. V was trimmed by 3 bases and J by 6 bases, leaving 14 bases between them. CDR1 is SGHTA and CDR2 is FQGNSA in the germline V gene. The CDR3 is CASSLTPRSQTQYF. CDR3 nucleotide sequence: TGTGCCAGCAGCTTGACCCCGCGATCACAGACCCAGTACTTC.

The chain is built from TRBV4-1 and TRBJ2-7; no firm D call. Germline loops: CDR1 MGHRA, CDR2 YSYEKL. The V end lost 1 base, the J end lost 7 bases, and 5 bases lay between the germline ends. This CDR3 spans 11 amino acids. CDR3 DNA sequence: TGCGCCAGCAGCCAAGGGAGTGAGCAGTACTTC. This translates into CASSQGSEQYF.

V usage is TRBV7-3 and J usage is TRBJ1-5, with 8 bases that match TRBD1. CDR1 and CDR2 from the germline V gene are SGHTA and FQGTGA. V lost 1 base and J lost 3; bases outside the gene matches: 5. The CDR3 covers 16 residues. The CDR3 here is CASSLNRGQDNQPQHF. The CDR3 bases are TGTGCCAGCAGCTTAAATAGGGGACAGGACAATCAGCCCCAGCATTTT.